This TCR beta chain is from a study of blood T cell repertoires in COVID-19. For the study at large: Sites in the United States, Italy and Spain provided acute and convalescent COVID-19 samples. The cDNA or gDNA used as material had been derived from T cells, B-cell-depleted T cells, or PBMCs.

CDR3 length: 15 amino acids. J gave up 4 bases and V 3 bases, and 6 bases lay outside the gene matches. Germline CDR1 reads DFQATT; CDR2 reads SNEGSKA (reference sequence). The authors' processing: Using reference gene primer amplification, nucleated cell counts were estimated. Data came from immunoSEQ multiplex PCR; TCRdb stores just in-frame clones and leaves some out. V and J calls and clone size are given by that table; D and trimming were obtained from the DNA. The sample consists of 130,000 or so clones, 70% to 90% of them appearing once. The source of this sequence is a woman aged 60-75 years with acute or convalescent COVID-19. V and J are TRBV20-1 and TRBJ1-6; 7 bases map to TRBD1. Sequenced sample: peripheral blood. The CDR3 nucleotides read TGCAGTGCTAGTAAGGGGGCAGGTTATAATTCACCCCTCCACTTT. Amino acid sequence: CSASKGAGYNSPLHF.